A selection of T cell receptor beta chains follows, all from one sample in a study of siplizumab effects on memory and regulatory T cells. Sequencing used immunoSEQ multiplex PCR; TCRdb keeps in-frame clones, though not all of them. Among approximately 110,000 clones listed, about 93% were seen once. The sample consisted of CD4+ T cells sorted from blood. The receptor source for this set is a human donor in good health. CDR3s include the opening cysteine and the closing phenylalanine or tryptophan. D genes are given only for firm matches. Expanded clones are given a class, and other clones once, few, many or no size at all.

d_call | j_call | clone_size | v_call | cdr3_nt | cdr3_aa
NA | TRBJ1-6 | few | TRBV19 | TGTGCCAGTAGTTCCGGGGTTCGGGATTCACCCCTCCACTTT | CASSSGVRDSPLHF
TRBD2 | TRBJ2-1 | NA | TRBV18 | TGTGCCAGCTCACCACTCGGACTAGCGGGAGGCATTACCAATGAGCAGTTCTTC | CASSPLGLAGGITNEQFF
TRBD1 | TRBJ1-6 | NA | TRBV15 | TGTGCCACCAGCCGTCGGACAGGGGGCGATTCACCCCTCCACTTT | CATSRRTGGDSPLHF
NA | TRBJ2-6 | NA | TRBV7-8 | TGTGCCAGCAGGCCAGGGGCTGGGGCCAACGTCCTGACTTTC | CASRPGAGANVLTF
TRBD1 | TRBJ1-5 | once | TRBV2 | TGTGCCAGCAGTGACCGGGACAGGGGGCCGAATCAGCCCCAGCATTTT | CASSDRDRGPNQPQHF
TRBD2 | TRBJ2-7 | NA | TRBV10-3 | TGTGCCATCAGACCGGGGACTAGCGTCTCCTACGAGCAGTACTTC | CAIRPGTSVSYEQYF
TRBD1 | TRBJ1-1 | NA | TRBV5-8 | TGTGCCAGCAGCCACAGGGGGTTGAGAGCTTTCTTT | CASSHRGLRAFF
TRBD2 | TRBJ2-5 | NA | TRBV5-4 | TGTGCCAGCAGCTTGGGGGAGGGGCAGACCCAGTACTTC | CASSLGEGQTQYF
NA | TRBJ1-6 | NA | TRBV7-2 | TGTGCCAGCAGCAATCCTTTCCGGACGGCGGGGGATTCACCCCTCCACTTT | CASSNPFRTAGDSPLHF
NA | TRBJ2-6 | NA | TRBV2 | TGTGCCAGCAGTGAAGGGGCCAGGTTGGCCGCAGGGGCCAACGTCCTGACTTTC | CASSEGARLAAGANVLTF
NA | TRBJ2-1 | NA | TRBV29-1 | TGCAGCGTGGGATTTACCAATGAGCAGTTCTTC | CSVGFTNEQFF
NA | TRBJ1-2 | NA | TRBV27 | TGTGCCAGCAGTTTAATTCCCCCGAGAGACTATGGCTACACCTTC | CASSLIPPRDYGYTF
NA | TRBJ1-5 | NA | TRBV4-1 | TGCGCCAGCAGCCAAGGTGTAGGTCGAAGCAATCAGCCCCAGCATTTT | CASSQGVGRSNQPQHF
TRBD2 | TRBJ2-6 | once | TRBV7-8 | TGTGCCAGCAGCTTACGTCGCGCTAGCGGGGTCTCTGGGGCCAACGTCCTGACTTTC | CASSLRRASGVSGANVLTF
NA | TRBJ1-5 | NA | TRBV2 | TGTGCCAGCAAGTTGGACTTCAATCAGCCCCAGCATTTT | CASKLDFNQPQHF
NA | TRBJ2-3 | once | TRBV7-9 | TGTGCCAGCAGCTTAGTAACACAGCGCAGCACAGATACGCAGTATTTT | CASSLVTQRSTDTQYF
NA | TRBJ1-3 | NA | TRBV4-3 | TGCGCCAGCAGCCAAGATCTGGGCCTCTCTGGAAACACCATATATTTT | CASSQDLGLSGNTIYF
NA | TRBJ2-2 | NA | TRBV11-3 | TGTGCCAGCAGCTTAGAAACGGGGTCCGGGGAGCTGTTTTTT | CASSLETGSGELFF
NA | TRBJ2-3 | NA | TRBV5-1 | TGCGCCACCTCGGATTTGGATACGCAGTATTTT | CATSDLDTQYF
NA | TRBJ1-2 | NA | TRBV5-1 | TGCGCCAGCAGCTTGGCCGGAGACGGCTACACCTTC | CASSLAGDGYTF
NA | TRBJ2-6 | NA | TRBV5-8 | TGTGCCAGCAGCTTGGATGGCTCTGGGGCCAACGTCCTGACTTTC | CASSLDGSGANVLTF
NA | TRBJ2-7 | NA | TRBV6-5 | TGTGCCAGCAGTTGGGACCAGGGGAATCCCTACGAGCAGTACTTC | CASSWDQGNPYEQYF
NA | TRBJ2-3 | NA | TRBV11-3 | TGTGCCAGCAGCTTTCAGGGAACAGAAGATACGCAGTATTTT | CASSFQGTEDTQYF
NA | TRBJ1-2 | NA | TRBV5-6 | TGTGCCAGCAGCTTGGATAGGTCCTCCGTCTATGGCTACACCTTC | CASSLDRSSVYGYTF
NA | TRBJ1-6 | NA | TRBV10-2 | TGCGCCAGCAGTGAGCGGTCCAGGGGTTTTTATAATTCACCCCTCCACTTT | CASSERSRGFYNSPLHF
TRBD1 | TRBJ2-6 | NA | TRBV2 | TGTGCCAGCAGCGAAGACAGGGCTGGGGCCAACGTCCTGACTTTC | CASSEDRAGANVLTF
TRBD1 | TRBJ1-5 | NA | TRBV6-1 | TGTGCCAGCAGGGGAACAGGGGAGCCCCAGCATTTT | CASRGTGEPQHF
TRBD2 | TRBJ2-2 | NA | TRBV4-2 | TGTGCCAGCAGCCCAGCCAGCGGGAGGGTCACCGGGGAGCTGTTTTTT | CASSPASGRVTGELFF
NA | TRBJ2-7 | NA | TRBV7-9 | TGTGCCAGCAGCTACCAGGGGGGTACCTACGAGCAGTACTTC | CASSYQGGTYEQYF
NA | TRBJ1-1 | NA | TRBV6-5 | TGTGCCAGCAGTTACGGGTCAGTTTTGAACACTGAAGCTTTCTTT | CASSYGSVLNTEAFF
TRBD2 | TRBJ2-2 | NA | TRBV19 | TGTGCCAGTATTGGGACTAGCGGGAGGGAGTACACCGGGGAGCTGTTTTTT | CASIGTSGREYTGELFF
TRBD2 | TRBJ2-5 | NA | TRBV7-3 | TGTGCCAGCAGCTCGAGCGGGGGGAGGCAAGAGACCCAGTACTTC | CASSSSGGRQETQYF
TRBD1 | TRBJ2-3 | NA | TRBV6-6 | TGTGCCAGCAGCTTCGGACAGGGGGCAGATACGCAGTATTTT | CASSFGQGADTQYF
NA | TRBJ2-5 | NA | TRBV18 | TGTGCCAGCTCACCCCAGAGGGGCGGGGAGACCCAGTACTTC | CASSPQRGGETQYF
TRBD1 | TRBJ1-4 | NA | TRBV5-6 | TGTGCCAGCAGCCGACAGGGCGGGAATGAAAAACTGTTTTTT | CASSRQGGNEKLFF
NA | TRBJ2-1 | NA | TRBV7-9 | TGTGCCAGCAGCACCCCAACTAGTCACTACAATGAGCAGTTCTTC | CASSTPTSHYNEQFF
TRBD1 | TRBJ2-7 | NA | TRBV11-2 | TGTGCCAGCAGACGTCCGGGACAGGCGTACTACGAGCAGTACTTC | CASRRPGQAYYEQYF
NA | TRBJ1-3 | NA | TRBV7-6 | TGTGCCAGCAGCTTAAAACCGACAATCTCTGGAAACACCATATATTTT | CASSLKPTISGNTIYF
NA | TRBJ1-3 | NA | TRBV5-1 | TGCGCCAGCAGCTTGGCAGCCACAGGAAACACCATATATTTT | CASSLAATGNTIYF
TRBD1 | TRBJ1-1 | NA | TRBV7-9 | TGTGCCAGCAGCGCACAGGGGGCGCGGACTGAAGCTTTCTTT | CASSAQGARTEAFF
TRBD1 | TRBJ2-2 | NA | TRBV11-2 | TGTGCCAGCAGCGAACAGGGGGCATACACCGGGGAGCTGTTTTTT | CASSEQGAYTGELFF
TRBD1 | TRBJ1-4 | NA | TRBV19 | TGTGCCAGTAGTAAGATGAGGGGGCAAGGTAATGAAAAACTGTTTTTT | CASSKMRGQGNEKLFF